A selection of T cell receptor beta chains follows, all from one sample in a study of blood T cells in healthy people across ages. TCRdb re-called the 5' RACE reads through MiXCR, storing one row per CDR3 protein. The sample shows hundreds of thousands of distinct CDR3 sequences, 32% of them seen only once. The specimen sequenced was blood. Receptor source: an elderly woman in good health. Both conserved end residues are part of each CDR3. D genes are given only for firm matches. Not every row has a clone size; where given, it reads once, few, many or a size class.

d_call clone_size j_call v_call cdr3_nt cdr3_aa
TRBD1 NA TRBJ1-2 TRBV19 TGTGCCAGTAGTTTCACTGGACAGGGGGCGACGCTTTTGAACTATGGCTACACCTTC CASSFTGQGATLLNYGYTF
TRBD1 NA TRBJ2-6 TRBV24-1 TGTGCCACCAGCGGCCGGGACAGGAGCTCTGGGGCCAACGTCCGGACTTTC CATSGRDRSSGANVRTF
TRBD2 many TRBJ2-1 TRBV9 TGTGCCAGCAGCTCCGCTAGCGGGGGGCTCCACTCCTACAATGAGCAGTTCTTC CASSSASGGLHSYNEQFF
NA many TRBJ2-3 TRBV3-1 TGTGCCAGCAGCCAAGATTGGGGCGCAGATACGCAGTATTTT CASSQDWGADTQYF
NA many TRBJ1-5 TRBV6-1 TGTGCCAGCAGTGAAAGGGTGGGACAGCCCCAGCATTTT CASSERVGQPQHF
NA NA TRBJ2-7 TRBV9 TGTGCCAGCAGCGCCGGGCAGCCAACTGAGCAGTACTTC CASSAGQPTEQYF
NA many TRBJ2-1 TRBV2 TGTGCCAGCACAGTCTACAATGAGCAGTTCTTC CASTVYNEQFF
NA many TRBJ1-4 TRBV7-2 TGTGCCAGCAGCTTACAGGGGCTCCTTACAACTAATGAAAAACTGTTTTTT CASSLQGLLTTNEKLFF
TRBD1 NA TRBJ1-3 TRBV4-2 TGTGCCAGCAGCCGAGGACAGGGGAACTCTGGAAACACCATATATTTT CASSRGQGNSGNTIYF
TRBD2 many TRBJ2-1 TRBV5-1 TGCGCCAGCAGCTCGGCCGGACTAGCGGGGGCCTCGTTTTACAATGAGCAGTTCTTC CASSSAGLAGASFYNEQFF
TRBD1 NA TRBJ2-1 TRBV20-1 TGCAGTACTAGAGTCGACAGGGGCTCCTACAATGAGCAGTTCTTC CSTRVDRGSYNEQFF
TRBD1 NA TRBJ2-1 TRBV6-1 TGTGCCACCAGGGACAGGGTAAGGAGTGAGCAGTTCTTC CATRDRVRSEQFF
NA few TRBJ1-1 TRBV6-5 TGTGCCAGCGGTAAGGGCATGGCCACTGAAGCTTTCTTT CASGKGMATEAFF
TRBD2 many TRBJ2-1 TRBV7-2 TGTGCCAGCAGCTTAGTAAGTCCGGGGGGGCCTCGGGATGAGCAGTTCTTC CASSLVSPGGPRDEQFF
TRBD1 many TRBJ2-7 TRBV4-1 TGCGCCAGCAGCCAAGCGGCAGACAGGGTTACCTACGAGCAGTACTTC CASSQAADRVTYEQYF
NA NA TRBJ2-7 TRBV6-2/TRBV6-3 TGTGCCAGCGTAATAGCGGACTCCTACGAGCAGTACTTC CASVIADSYEQYF
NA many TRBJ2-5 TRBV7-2 TGTGCCAGCAGCCCCGACGGCCTCCAAGAGACCCAGTACTTC CASSPDGLQETQYF
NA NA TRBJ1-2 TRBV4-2 TGTGCCAGCAGCCAAGATCTCCGGGCGGATGGCTACACCTTC CASSQDLRADGYTF
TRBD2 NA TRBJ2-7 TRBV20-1 TGCAGTGCTAGAATAGCGGGCAGCTCCTACGAGCAGTACTTC CSARIAGSSYEQYF
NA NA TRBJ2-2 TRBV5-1 TGCGCCAGCAGCTTGGAGGGGGCTAGCGGGTTGAACACCGGGGAGCTGTTTTTT CASSLEGASGLNTGELFF
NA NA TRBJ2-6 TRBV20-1 TGCAGTGCTAGAGCCCTAGCTAGTGAATTATCTGGGGCCAACGTCCTGACTTTC CSARALASELSGANVLTF
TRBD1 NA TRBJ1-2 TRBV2 TGTGCCAGCAGTGAAGGGGGTGGGACAGCTACCTATGGCTACACCTTC CASSEGGGTATYGYTF
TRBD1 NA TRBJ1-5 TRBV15 TGTGCCACCAGCAGAGATGGTGCAGGGGGCGCCGGGAATCAGCCCCAGCATTTT CATSRDGAGGAGNQPQHF
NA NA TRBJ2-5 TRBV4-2 TGTGCCAGCAGCCAAGAACCGGACCAAGAGACCCAGTACTTC CASSQEPDQETQYF
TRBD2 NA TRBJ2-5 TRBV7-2 TGTGCCAGCAGCTACAAGACCGGGACTAGCGTCCAAGAGACCCAGTACTTC CASSYKTGTSVQETQYF
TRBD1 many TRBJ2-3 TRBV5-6 TGTGCCAGCAGCCAAACAGGGGGCGCGTTGGATACGCAGTATTTT CASSQTGGALDTQYF
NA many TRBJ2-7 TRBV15 TGTGCCACCAGCAGGGACGGGATTGGCGAGCAGTACTTC CATSRDGIGEQYF
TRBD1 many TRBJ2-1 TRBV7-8 TGTGCCAGCAGCTTACTAGGGACAGGGATGAATGAGCAGTTCTTC CASSLLGTGMNEQFF
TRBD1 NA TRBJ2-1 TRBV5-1 TGCGCCAACAGCCGCCCCGGGACAGGGAACAATGAGCAGTTCTTC CANSRPGTGNNEQFF
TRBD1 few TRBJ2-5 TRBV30 TGTGCCTGGAGTGTGGGACAGGCAGAAGAGACCCAGTACTTC CAWSVGQAEETQYF
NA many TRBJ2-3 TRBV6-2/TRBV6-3 TGTGCCAGTAGCGACCGGCCAGATACGCAGTATTTT CASSDRPDTQYF
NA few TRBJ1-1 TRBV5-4 TGTGCCAGCAGCTTGGAACGGCCGAACACTGAAGCTTTCTTT CASSLERPNTEAFF
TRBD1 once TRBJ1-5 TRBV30 TGTGCCTGGAGTAAGGACAGGAGCAATCAGCCCCAGCATTTT CAWSKDRSNQPQHF
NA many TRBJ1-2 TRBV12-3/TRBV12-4 TGTGCCAGCAGTTTAGATCAGGGTAGCGGCTATGGCTACACCTTC CASSLDQGSGYGYTF
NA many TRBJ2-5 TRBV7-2 TGTGCCAGCAGCTTAGGCCAGGCGGGAAAGACCCAGTACTTC CASSLGQAGKTQYF
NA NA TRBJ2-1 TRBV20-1 TGCAGTGCTAGATACAAAATTAAAAATAGGGGACGAGACTACAATGAGCAGTTCTTC CSARYKIKNRGRDYNEQFF
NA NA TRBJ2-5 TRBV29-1 TGCAGCGTTGGGGGAGACCAAGAGACCCAGTACTTC CSVGGDQETQYF
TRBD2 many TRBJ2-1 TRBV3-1 TGTGCCAGCAGCCAAACGCGGACTAGCGGGGCTCCGCGGAACCAGTTCTTC CASSQTRTSGAPRNQFF
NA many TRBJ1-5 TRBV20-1 TGCAGTGCTAGAGCCCCCGGACAGACGACCCTCCCCCAGCATTTT CSARAPGQTTLPQHF
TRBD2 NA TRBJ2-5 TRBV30 TGTGCCTGGAGTGCCGAGCCGGGACTAGCGAAACAAGAGACCCAGTACTTC CAWSAEPGLAKQETQYF
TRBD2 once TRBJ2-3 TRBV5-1 TGCGCCAGCCAAACTAGCGGGGACACAGATACGCAGTATTTT CASQTSGDTDTQYF
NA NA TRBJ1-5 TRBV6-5 TGTGCCAGCAGAATGGGGCTTAATCAGCCCCAGCATTTT CASRMGLNQPQHF